This entry describes one T cell receptor (beta chain). Its specificity is not known. 13 Jbeta primers and 60 Vbeta primers were used for the PCR. Some clones are missing from TCRdb's copy, which holds only in-frame ones; the method was immunoSEQ multiplex PCR. This sample has 100,000 to 150,000 clones, with 77% found just once. This record belongs to a study of cytomegalovirus exposure and HLA in healthy donors. Healthy bone marrow donors made up the donors. Though nominally healthy at sampling, donors likely had unrecorded immune exposures. Germline CDR1 reads MDHEN; CDR2 reads SYDVKM. The length of the CDR3 is 20 residues. Losses at the gene ends were 2 bases for V and 0 bases for J; bases not matched to a gene: 19. Study findings and constraints: The authors confirmed in vitro that a few CMV-associated chains were specific for CMV antigens. A later analysis showed that HLA-associated TCR beta chains had undergone more clonal expansion than equally common others.

Sequencing used PBMCs. The receptor was isolated from a male donor in good health and CMV-seropositive. The rearrangement joins TRBV28 to TRBJ2-7; TRBD1 agrees at 7 bases. The CDR3 spells CASSLTPLGQAIRLSYEQYF. Written as DNA, the CDR3 is TGTGCCAGCAGTTTAACTCCCCTCGGACAGGCTATACGACTCTCCTACGAGCAGTACTTC.